Listed here are 32 T cell receptor beta chains from one sample, sequenced in a study of blood T cells in healthy people across ages. A second PCR of 7 to 11 cycles used a sample-barcoded 5' primer and a J-beta primer mix. TCRdb fed the 5' RACE reads into MiXCR, producing one record per CDR3 protein. This table holds approximately 900,000 distinct CDR3 sequences, 45% to 50% found once. Material for sequencing was blood. These receptors originate from a man between 25 and 39 years old in good health.

This clonotype was recorded only once. The rearrangement joins TRBV6-5 to TRBJ2-1, with D perhaps matching TRBD1 (6 bases). V lost 6 bases, J lost 4 bases, and 16 bases lay in between. In germline, CDR1 is MNHEY, CDR2 SVGAGI. CDR3 length: 15 amino acids. In nucleotides, the CDR3 is TGTGCCAGCAGCCAACCCTTAGGACAGTACAATGAGCAGTTCTTC. Encoded protein: CASSQPLGQYNEQFF.

The chain uses TRBV7-2 and TRBJ2-5; D unclear. The end of the DNA fits TRBJ2-7 better, so the J call may be wrong. Germline assignment: CDR1 SGHTA and CDR2 FQGNSA. This CDR3 has 14 amino acids. This CDR3 is CASSLALESYEQYF. Written as DNA, the CDR3 is TGTGCCAGCAGCTTAGCCCTAGAAAGCTACGAGCAGTACTTC.

In this sample, this clonotype turned up a few times. Here the CDR3 reads CASSLVRGGLDEQFF. CDR3 nucleotides: TGTGCCAGCAGTTTGGTGCGGGGGGGCCTCGATGAGCAGTTCTTC. The chain is built from TRBV28 and TRBJ2-1; 9 bases agree with TRBD2. Per germline, CDR1 MDHEN and CDR2 SYDVKM. Trimming removed 3 bases from V and 8 bases from J; junction bases left unmatched: 8. This CDR3 contains 15 residues.

This chain joins TRBV5-5 and TRBJ1-1; D is unresolved. Trimming cost V 4 bases and J 4 bases, with 14 bases left between them. CDR3 length equals 14 residues. Germline CDR1 reads SGHKS; CDR2 reads YYEKEE (reference sequence). CDR3 DNA: TGTGCCAGCAGCCGTGACGGCAGAGCCACTGAAGCTTTCTTT. Amino acids: CASSRDGRATEAFF. The variable domain in full, completed from reference TRBV5-5 and TRBJ1-1, reads DAGVTQSPTHLIKTRGQQVTLRCSPISGHKSVSWYQQVLGQGPQFIFQYYEKEERGRGNFPDRFSARQFPNYSSELNVNALLLGDSALYLCASSRDGRATEAFFGQGTRLTVV.

CDR3 residues: CASSSHGTGHYEQYF. The DNA of the CDR3 is TGTGCCAGCAGTTCACACGGGACAGGGCACTACGAGCAGTACTTC. This rearrangement joins TRBV6-2 or TRBV6-3 to TRBJ2-7, with TRBD1 matching over 9 bases. The CDR3 contains 15 residues. After removal of 4 bases from V and 3 bases from J, the junction contained 7 bases not matched to a gene. Germline V lookup: CDR1 MNHEY, CDR2 SVGEGT.

This clonotype was observed a few times. V is TRBV4-3 and J is TRBJ2-4; the D gene could be TRBD1 or TRBD2 (6 bases each). Germline lookup yields CDR1 LGHNA and CDR2 YSLEER. The length of the CDR3 is 16 residues. Deletions cut 0 bases from V and 1 base from J, with 10 bases between. In DNA form, the CDR3 reads TGCGCCAGCAGCCAAGAAGGGGGGTTCGCCAAAAACATTCAGTACTTC. It codes for CASSQEGGFAKNIQYF.

This clonotype has just a few counts. The chain couples TRBV4-1 to TRBJ2-3; D is unclear. The length of the CDR3 is 12 residues. Germline loops: CDR1 MGHRA, CDR2 YSYEKL. The V end lost 4 bases, the J end lost 6 bases, and 8 bases lay between the germline ends. CDR3 sequence reads: CASSPKTDTQYF. The DNA for the CDR3 is TGCGCCAGCAGCCCAAAGACCGATACGCAGTATTTT.

The chain combines TRBV5-1 with TRBJ2-7, with TRBD1 identical over 7 bases. The V gene's germline CDR1 is SGHRS and CDR2 YFSETQ. After removal of 4 bases from V and 6 bases from J, the junction contained 7 bases not matched to a gene. This CDR3 is 13 amino acids long. The CDR3 region is CASSPLTGIEQYF. In DNA form, the CDR3 reads TGCGCCAGCAGCCCATTGACAGGGATCGAGCAGTACTTC.

The genes are TRBV6-5 and TRBJ2-1; 7 bases line up with TRBD1. This CDR3 has 15 amino acids. After removal of 8 bases from V and 0 bases from J, the junction contained 7 bases not matched to a gene. The germline CDR1 and CDR2 sequences are MNHEY and SVGAGI. The CDR3 DNA is TGTGCCAGCGGTTCGACAGGGAGCTCCTACAATGAGCAGTTCTTC. Its protein product is CASGSTGSSYNEQFF.

V and J are TRBV12-3 or TRBV12-4 and TRBJ2-2; 8 nucleotides align to TRBD1. The V and J ends lost 6 bases and 6 bases, in that order; junction bases with no gene match: 9. There are 15 residues in the CDR3. The CDR3 DNA is TGTGCCAGCAGCCTGACTGCAGGGGGCCCCGGGGAGCTGTTTTTT. This codes for CASSLTAGGPGELFF.

The gene calls are TRBV9 and TRBJ1-1, with a tentative D call TRBD1 (5 bases). V lost 6 bases to trimming and J lost 1 base, with 16 bases between them. The germline V gene has CDR1 SGDLS and CDR2 YYNGEE. This CDR3 spans 15 amino acids. CDR3 loop: CASNERGLANTEAFF. Written as DNA, the CDR3 is TGTGCCAGCAACGAGAGGGGTTTGGCGAACACTGAAGCTTTCTTT. The whole variable domain, remainder taken from reference TRBV9 and TRBJ1-1, is DSGVTQTPKHLITATGQRVTLRCSPRSGDLSVYWYQQSLDQGLQFLIQYYNGEERAKGNILERFSAQQFPDLHSELNLSSLELGDSALYFCASNERGLANTEAFFGQGTRLTVV.

The genes are TRBV29-1 and TRBJ2-7, with a weak D call TRBD1 (6 bases). V was pared by 7 bases and J by 2 bases, with 18 bases between. The CDR3 extends over 14 amino acids. CDR1 and CDR2 (germline): SQVTM, ANQGSEA. The CDR3 sequence is CSAIDRQEPYEQYF. CDR3 coding DNA: TGCAGCGCCATAGACAGGCAGGAACCCTACGAGCAGTACTTC.

This clonotype came up a few times. Here the CDR3 DNA reads TGTGCCAGCAGCTTAGAGGGGATCCCTCTAGCCAAAAACATTCAGTACTTC. This encodes CASSLEGIPLAKNIQYF. This chain connects TRBV7-2 to TRBJ2-4, with TRBD1 as a possible D gene (5 bases). The CDR3 consists of 17 residues. The germline V gene has CDR1 SGHTA and CDR2 FQGNSA. V was pared by 1 base and J by 0 bases, with 13 bases between.

The chain carries TRBV5-1 and TRBJ2-3; 8 nucleotides agree with TRBD2. Trimming cost V 3 bases and J 2 bases; bases outside gene matches: 2. The CDR3 runs to 14 residues. Germline V gene sequence: CDR1 SGHRS, CDR2 YFSETQ. This chain's CDR3 is CASSWTSPTDTQYF. The CDR3 DNA is TGCGCCAGCAGCTGGACTAGCCCCACAGATACGCAGTATTTT. The full variable domain, rest sourced from reference TRBV5-1 and TRBJ2-3, is KAGVTQTPRYLIKTRGQQVTLSCSPISGHRSVSWYQQTPGQGLQFLFEYFSETQRNKGNFPGRFSGRQFSNSRSEMNVSTLELGDSALYLCASSWTSPTDTQYFGPGTRLTVL.

In its sample, this clonotype was seen a few times. The rearrangement links TRBV12-3 or TRBV12-4 to TRBJ2-7, with TRBD1 identical over 9 bases. With 6 bases clipped from V and 5 bases from J, the junction kept 8 bases outside the gene matches. The CDR3 runs to 14 residues. CDR3 loop: CASSSDRGWNEQYF. For the CDR3, the DNA is TGTGCCAGCAGCTCGGACAGGGGATGGAACGAGCAGTACTTC.

The chain couples TRBV5-1 to TRBJ1-4; D gene ambiguous. The CDR3 runs to 14 residues. Between the trimmed V and J ends, which lost 4 bases and 8 bases, there was a span of 15 bases. The germline V gene encodes CDR1 SGHRS and CDR2 YFSETQ. The CDR3 sequence: CASSQDPQGEKLFF. CDR3 nucleotides: TGCGCCAGCAGCCAGGACCCACAAGGGGAAAAACTGTTTTTT. The full variable domain, completed using reference TRBV5-1 and TRBJ1-4, is KAGVTQTPRYLIKTRGQQVTLSCSPISGHRSVSWYQQTPGQGLQFLFEYFSETQRNKGNFPGRFSGRQFSNSRSEMNVSTLELGDSALYLCASSQDPQGEKLFFGSGTQLSVL.

This clonotype was counted a few times. The chain is built from TRBV6-5 and TRBJ1-5; D is unresolved. Germline V CDR1 and CDR2: MNHEY, SVGAGI. Trimming cost V 2 bases and J 2 bases, with 10 bases left between them. The CDR3 runs to 15 residues. This CDR3 reads CASSYTAAGNQPQHF. In DNA form, the CDR3 reads TGTGCCAGCAGTTACACGGCGGCAGGCAATCAGCCCCAGCATTTT.

The CDR3 is CASSELEGEQFF. Written as DNA, the CDR3 is TGCGCCAGCAGTGAGCTGGAGGGTGAGCAGTTCTTC. V gene TRBV10-2 combines with J gene TRBJ2-1, with a tentative D call TRBD2 (6 bases). Per germline, CDR1 WSHSY and CDR2 SAAADI. Trimming took 2 bases from V and 9 from J, leaving 8 bases between them. This CDR3 comprises 12 residues.

This chain connects TRBV20-1 to TRBJ2-1; 10 bases match TRBD2. CDR1 and CDR2 from the germline V gene are DFQATT and SNEGSKA (reference sequence). The CDR3 contains 14 residues. The trim removed 5 bases at V and 14 bases at J, leaving 15 bases unmatched. In DNA, the CDR3 is TGCAGTGCTCGTAAGCGGGGGGGCCGAAAGTTTGAGTTCTTC. Its translation is CSARKRGGRKFEFF.

The chain combines TRBV30 with TRBJ2-3; maybe TRBD1 (6 bases). CDR1 is GTSNPN and CDR2 is SVGIG in the germline V gene (reference sequence). Trimming removed 1 base from V and 5 bases from J, with 16 bases in between. The CDR3 extends over 15 amino acids. CDR3 residues: CAWSATGTTLDTQYF. In DNA, the CDR3 is TGTGCCTGGAGTGCAACAGGGACGACTCTAGATACGCAGTATTTT.

This clonotype was found many times. The rearrangement joins TRBV7-2 to TRBJ1-2, with D unclear. The germline V gene encodes CDR1 SGHTA and CDR2 FQGNSA. This CDR3 contains 13 residues. Trimming removed 0 bases at V and 4 bases at J, with 6 bases between. The CDR3 DNA is TGTGCCAGCAGCTTAGCGCGGTCCTATGGCTACACCTTC. As protein: CASSLARSYGYTF.

The table lists this clonotype with a few counts. The rearrangement uses TRBV18 and TRBJ1-4, with 9 bases aligning to TRBD1. This CDR3 has 16 amino acids. Germline V CDR1 and CDR2: KGHSH, LQKENI. J was trimmed by 7 bases and V by 2 bases; bases with no gene match: 8. The CDR3 spells CASSPSTGQGGEKLFF. Here the CDR3 DNA reads TGTGCCAGCTCACCATCAACGGGACAGGGTGGTGAAAAACTGTTTTTT.

The CDR3 sequence is CASSETRGQGQNEKLFF. The DNA for the CDR3 is TGTGCCAGCAGCGAAACCCGAGGACAGGGACAAAATGAAAAACTGTTTTTT. This chain joins TRBV21-1 and TRBJ1-4; the table gives TRBD1 as D, unverified against the DNA. TRBV21-1 is given as a pseudogene. The CDR3 length is 17 residues.

The chain couples TRBV12-3 or TRBV12-4 to TRBJ1-4; no reliable D call. V was trimmed by 4 bases and J by 7 bases, leaving 16 bases between them. This CDR3 has 15 residues. The CDR3 DNA follows: TGTGCCAGCAGTTCGCGATTTTCTAATGGTGAAAAACTGTTTTTT. It is translated as CASSSRFSNGEKLFF.

V is TRBV6-5 and J is TRBJ2-7; D ambiguous. Germline values: CDR1 MNHEY, CDR2 SVGAGI. Trimming took 7 bases from V and 0 from J, leaving 16 bases between them. CDR3 length: 15 amino acids. The CDR3: CASTRINMGSYEQYF. The DNA of the CDR3 is TGTGCCAGCACCAGAATAAACATGGGCTCCTACGAGCAGTACTTC.

There are a few counts of this clonotype. The gene calls are TRBV10-3 and TRBJ1-2; possibly TRBD1 for D (6 bases). This CDR3 comprises 13 residues. From germline, CDR1 is ENHRY and CDR2 SYGVKD. Trimming removed 4 bases from V and 4 bases from J, with 10 bases in between. For the CDR3, the DNA is TGTGCCATCAGTGGGACAGCGATCTATGGCTACACCTTC. Amino acid sequence: CAISGTAIYGYTF.

The J gene is TRBJ1-2, the V gene TRBV29-1; no firm D call. V was trimmed by 6 bases and J by 7 bases, leaving 12 bases between them. Germline CDR1 and CDR2: SQVTM and ANQGSEA. This CDR3 contains 11 residues. In nucleotides, the CDR3 is TGCAGCGTACCAGAGAGTTCTGGCTACACCTTC. Amino acid sequence: CSVPESSGYTF.

This chain connects TRBV28 to TRBJ1-2, with a tentative D call TRBD1 (5 bases). Germline CDR1 and CDR2: MDHEN and SYDVKM. Trimming pared 5 bases from V and 5 bases from J, leaving 9 bases between. The CDR3 consists of 12 residues. For the CDR3, the DNA is TGTGCCAGCAGTGGGACGGGATATGGCTACACCTTC. Residues: CASSGTGYGYTF.

In DNA, the CDR3 is TGCAGCGGTGGGGGGACTAGCGGCGCAGATACGCAGTATTTT. Its protein product is CSGGGTSGADTQYF. The V and J genes are TRBV29-1 and TRBJ2-3, with 11 bases matching TRBD2. Per the germline V gene, CDR1 is SQVTM and CDR2 is ANQGSEA. After removal of 7 bases from V and 4 bases from J, the junction contained 7 bases not matched to a gene. This CDR3 is built from 14 residues.

This clonotype occurred once. The DNA of the CDR3 is TGTGCCAGCAGGTTCGGGGAGAACACTGAAGCTTTCTTT. This sequence encodes CASRFGENTEAFF. The chain carries TRBV7-2 and TRBJ1-1; D is unresolved. V shed 6 bases and J shed 1 base, with 9 bases lying between them. This CDR3 comprises 13 residues. The V gene's germline CDR1 is SGHTA and CDR2 FQGNSA.

V gene TRBV3-1 combines with J gene TRBJ2-3; 8 nucleotides line up with TRBD2. The ends lost 4 bases at V and 7 bases at J; junction bases unmatched: 4. This CDR3 contains 13 residues. CDR1 is LGHDT and CDR2 is YNNKEL in the germline V gene (reference sequence). CDR3 in amino acids: CASSPSGGNTQYF. The CDR3 DNA sequence: TGTGCCAGCAGCCCGAGCGGGGGCAATACGCAGTATTTT.

This chain connects TRBV20-1 to TRBJ2-1; 7 bases are shared with TRBD1. The germline V gene encodes CDR1 DFQATT and CDR2 SNEGSKA (reference sequence). CDR3 length: 15 amino acids. Trimming removed 5 bases from V and 3 bases from J; junction bases left unmatched: 10. Written as DNA, the CDR3 is TGCAGTGCTCGCTCGTGGGCAGGGGGCTACAATGAGCAGTTCTTC. This encodes CSARSWAGGYNEQFF.